This T cell receptor (beta chain) was captured by sequencing in a study of T cell repertoires in cytomegalovirus infection. Study as a whole: Both recently identified HLA-C-restricted and well-studied HLA-B-restricted CMV epitopes were used in the study. Public signatures in TCR beta pointed to CMV infection and matching HLA type. General observations from the study: CMV carriers with the relevant HLA were identified by cumulative public TCR beta family frequency. Dominating the ex vivo response were TCR beta clonotypes that were CMV-specific and HLA-C-restricted.

TCRdb fed the reads into MiXCR, producing one record per CDR3 protein. The profile shows 750,000 to 950,000 distinct CDR3 sequences, under 35% of them singletons. In germline, CDR1 is SEHNR, CDR2 FQNEAQ (reference sequence). V gave up 1 base and J gave up 4 bases, with 16 bases separating them. The CDR3 extends over 16 amino acids. Notes on this clonotype: What it binds is not known.

The source was cultured CD8+ T cells from PBMCs, collected from culture after CMV antigen stimulation. This clonotype was sampled from a human donor in good health (CMV status not recorded). Some clones in this sample may be carry-over from other donors' samples. J is TRBJ1-1 and V is TRBV7-9, with D possibly TRBD1 on 6 matching bases. In DNA form, the CDR3 reads TGTGCCAGCAGCTTAGACAGGGTTCCGGCCTCCACTGAAGCTTTCTTT. Its protein is CASSLDRVPASTEAFF.